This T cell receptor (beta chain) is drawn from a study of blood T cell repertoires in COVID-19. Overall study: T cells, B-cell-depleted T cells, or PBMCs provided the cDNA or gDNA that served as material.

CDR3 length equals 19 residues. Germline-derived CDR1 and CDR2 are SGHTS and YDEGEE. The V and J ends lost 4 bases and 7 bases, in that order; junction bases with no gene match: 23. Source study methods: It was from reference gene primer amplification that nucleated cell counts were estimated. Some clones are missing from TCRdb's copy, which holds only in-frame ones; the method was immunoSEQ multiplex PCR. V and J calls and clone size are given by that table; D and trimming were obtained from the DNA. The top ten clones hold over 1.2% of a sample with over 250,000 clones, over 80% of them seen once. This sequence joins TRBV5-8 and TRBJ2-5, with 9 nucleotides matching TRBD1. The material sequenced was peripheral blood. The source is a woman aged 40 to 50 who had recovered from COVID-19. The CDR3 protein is CASSPRDRVTTLILGTQYF. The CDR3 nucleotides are TGTGCCAGCAGCCCTCGGGACAGGGTTACTACCTTGATTTTAGGGACCCAGTACTTC.